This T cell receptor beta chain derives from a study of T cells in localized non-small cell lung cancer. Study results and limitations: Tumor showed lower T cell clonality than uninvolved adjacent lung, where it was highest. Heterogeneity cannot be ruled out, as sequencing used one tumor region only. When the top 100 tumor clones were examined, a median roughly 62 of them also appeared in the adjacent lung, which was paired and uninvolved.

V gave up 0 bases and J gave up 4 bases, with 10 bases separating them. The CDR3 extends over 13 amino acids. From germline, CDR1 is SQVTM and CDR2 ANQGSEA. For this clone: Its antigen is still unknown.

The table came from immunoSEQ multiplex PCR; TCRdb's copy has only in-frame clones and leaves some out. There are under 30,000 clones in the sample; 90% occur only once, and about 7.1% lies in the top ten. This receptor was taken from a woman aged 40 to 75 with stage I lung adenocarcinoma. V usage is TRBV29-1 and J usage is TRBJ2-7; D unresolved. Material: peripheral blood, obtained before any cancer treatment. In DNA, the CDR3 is TGCAGCGTTGAAGACTATATGGGATACGAGCAGTACTTC. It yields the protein CSVEDYMGYEQYF.